This T cell receptor (beta chain) was captured in a study of blood T cell repertoires in COVID-19. Original data processing: Cell counts per sample came from amplifying reference gene primers. The data were produced by immunoSEQ multiplex PCR, yet TCRdb's version contains in-frame clones alone and is incomplete. V and J calls and clone size come straight from that table; D and trimming were deduced from the DNA. The sample records about 240,000 clones, around 87% being singletons. Membership in each cohort depended on participant-reported clinical history. Deletions cut 0 bases from V and 2 bases from J, with 11 bases between. CDR3 length: 15 residues. CDR1 is MGHRA, CDR2 YSYEKL, per germline.

The receptor was isolated from a woman in her thirties or forties with acute COVID-19. Sequencing input: PBMCs or T cells enriched from blood (not recorded which). The rearrangement links TRBV4-1 to TRBJ2-7; D gene unclear. In DNA, the CDR3 is TGCGCCAGCAGCCAAGAATACCCGAGCGCCTACGAGCAGTACTTC. Protein product: CASSQEYPSAYEQYF.